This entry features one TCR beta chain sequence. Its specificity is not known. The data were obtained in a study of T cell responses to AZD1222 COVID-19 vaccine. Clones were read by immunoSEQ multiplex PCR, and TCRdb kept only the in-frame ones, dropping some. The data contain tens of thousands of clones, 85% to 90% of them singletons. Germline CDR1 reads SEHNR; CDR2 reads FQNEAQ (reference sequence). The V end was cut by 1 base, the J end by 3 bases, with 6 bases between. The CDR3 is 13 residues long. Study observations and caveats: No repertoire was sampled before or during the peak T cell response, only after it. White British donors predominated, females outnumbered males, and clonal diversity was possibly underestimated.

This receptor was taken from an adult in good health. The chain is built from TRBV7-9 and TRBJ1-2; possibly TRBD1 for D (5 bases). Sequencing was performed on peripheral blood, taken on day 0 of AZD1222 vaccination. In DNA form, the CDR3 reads TGTGCCAGCAGCTTAGAACAGGACTATGGCTACACCTTC. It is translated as CASSLEQDYGYTF.